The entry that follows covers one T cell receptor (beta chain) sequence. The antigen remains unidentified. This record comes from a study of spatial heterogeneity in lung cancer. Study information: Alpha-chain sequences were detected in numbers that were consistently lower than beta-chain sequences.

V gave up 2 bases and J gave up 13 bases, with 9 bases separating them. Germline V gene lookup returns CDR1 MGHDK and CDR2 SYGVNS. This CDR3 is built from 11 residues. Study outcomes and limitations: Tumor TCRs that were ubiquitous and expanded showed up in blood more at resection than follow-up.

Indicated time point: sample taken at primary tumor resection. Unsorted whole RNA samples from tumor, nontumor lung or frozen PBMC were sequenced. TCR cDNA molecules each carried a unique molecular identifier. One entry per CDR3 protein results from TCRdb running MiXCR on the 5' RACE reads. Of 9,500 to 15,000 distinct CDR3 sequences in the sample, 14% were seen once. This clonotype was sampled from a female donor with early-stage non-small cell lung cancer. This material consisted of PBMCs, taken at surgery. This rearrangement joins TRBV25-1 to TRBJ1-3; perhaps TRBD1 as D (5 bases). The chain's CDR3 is CASSEVGAIYF. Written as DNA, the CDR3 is TGTGCCAGCAGTGAAGTCGGGGCGATATATTTT.